A selection of T cell receptor beta chains follows, all from one sample in a study of T cell repertoires in cytomegalovirus infection. In TCRdb, the reads were re-called with MiXCR into one record per CDR3 protein. The sample records around 450,000 distinct CDR3 sequences, roughly a third being singletons. Input material: PBMCs. These receptors originate from a human donor in good health (CMV status not recorded). Some clones in this sample may be carry-over from other donors' samples. Each CDR3 is given with its conserved first and last residue. D genes are given only for firm matches. Size is omitted from some rows. Given values are once, few, many or a class for expanded clones.

clone_size d_call j_call v_call cdr3_nt cdr3_aa
many NA TRBJ2-5 TRBV7-6 TGTGCCAGCAGCTTAACTAGGACAGGACTACAAGAGACCCAGTACTTC CASSLTRTGLQETQYF
NA NA TRBJ2-4 TRBV19 TGTGCCAGTAGTCATCCCCGAGGGGTAACCAAAAACATTCAGTACTTC CASSHPRGVTKNIQYF
NA NA TRBJ2-7 TRBV6-5 TGTGCCAGCAGAAGGGGACTGTCTACCTACGAGCAGTACTTC CASRRGLSTYEQYF
NA NA TRBJ1-2 TRBV7-9 TGTGCCAGCAGCTTAGTTCTAGGGGATGGCTACACCTTC CASSLVLGDGYTF
NA TRBD1 TRBJ1-3 TRBV3-1 TGTGCCAGCAGCCAAGAAGCAGGGACAGAACTATATGGAAACACCATATATTTT CASSQEAGTELYGNTIYF
few TRBD2 TRBJ2-3 TRBV19 TGTGCCAGTAGCCCCGGGGGGGCGGCAGATACGCAGTATTTT CASSPGGAADTQYF
NA NA TRBJ1-4 TRBV5-5 TGTGCCAGCAGCTTAGGGGGGCGAGTAGAAAAACTGTTTTTT CASSLGGRVEKLFF
few NA TRBJ2-7 TRBV14 TGTGCCAGCAGCCAAGATGGGGGCCGCAGAGAGGACGAGCAGTACTTC CASSQDGGRREDEQYF
NA NA TRBJ2-1 TRBV20-1 TGCATGGGGGGAGTGGGGCTTTACAATGAGCAGTTCTTC CMGGVGLYNEQFF
NA NA TRBJ2-1 TRBV7-6 TGTGCCAGCTGCTTAGTGGGCGATGAGCAGTTCTTC CASCLVGDEQFF
many NA TRBJ1-2 TRBV4-1 TGCGCCAGCAGCCAAGGACCTGGACAGAAAATCGATGGCTACACCTTC CASSQGPGQKIDGYTF
NA NA TRBJ2-7 TRBV27 TGTGCCAGCAGTTTCCGGGGAGAACGCTCCTACGAGCAGTACTTC CASSFRGERSYEQYF
NA TRBD2 TRBJ2-3 TRBV11-2 TGTGCCAGCAGCTTAGTGAGCGGGGGAGGCAGCACAGATACGCAGTATTTT CASSLVSGGGSTDTQYF
NA TRBD1 TRBJ1-1 TRBV6-6 TGTGCCGCACAATCGACAGGGGCCACTGAAGCTTTCTTT CAAQSTGATEAFF
NA NA TRBJ2-2 TRBV20-1 TGCAGTGCTAGAGATCGGCATAGCACCGGGGAGCTGTTTTTT CSARDRHSTGELFF
many NA TRBJ2-2 TRBV7-8 TGTGCCAGCAGCTTGGAAAGTCCAGGGGTAACCGGGGAGCTGTTTTTT CASSLESPGVTGELFF
many NA TRBJ1-6 TRBV28 TGTGCCAGCAGTTTATTAGGATCACCCCTCCACTTT CASSLLGSPLHF
NA TRBD1 TRBJ1-4 TRBV4-1 TGCGCCAGCAGCCAAGGCTCGGGGGACAGTGCGGAAAAACTGTTTTTT CASSQGSGDSAEKLFF
NA NA TRBJ2-1 TRBV7-6 TGTGCCAGCAGCTTAATCGGGACCCACAATGAGCAGTTCTTC CASSLIGTHNEQFF
NA NA TRBJ2-1 TRBV7-9 TGTGCCAGCAGCTTAGATGGTCGGCAAGAGCAGTTCTTC CASSLDGRQEQFF
NA TRBD2 TRBJ2-7 TRBV19 TGTGCCAGTAGCAGCCCAAGCGGGACTAGCGGGGAGGAGAAGTACTTC CASSSPSGTSGEEKYF
NA NA TRBJ1-1 TRBV12-3/TRBV12-4 TGTGCCAGCGTTCAACGGGAAATGAACACTGAAGCTTTCTTT CASVQREMNTEAFF
many NA TRBJ2-7 TRBV11-2 TGTGCCAGCAGCTTACCCGGACGGGGTTACGAGCAGTACTTC CASSLPGRGYEQYF
NA NA TRBJ2-7 TRBV6-6 TGTGCCACCCGGACTCCGGCAGACTACGAGCAGTACTTC CATRTPADYEQYF
NA NA TRBJ2-1 TRBV7-2 TGTGCCAGCAGCTTAGCGGGGGGCCCCCTGGGTGAGCAGTTCTTC CASSLAGGPLGEQFF
few NA TRBJ2-7 TRBV7-6 TGTGCCAGCAGCTTAAGTGGTCCCAACGAGCAGTACTTC CASSLSGPNEQYF
NA NA TRBJ2-7 TRBV27 TGTGCCAGCAGTCTACCCAAAGGCGAGCAGTACTTC CASSLPKGEQYF
once NA TRBJ2-7 TRBV7-9 TGTGACAGCAGCTTAGCGGAACCGGGGATCCACTACGAGCAGTACTTC CDSSLAEPGIHYEQYF
many NA TRBJ1-6 TRBV6-1 TGTGCCAGCAGTGTGAGCTCCTATAATTCACCCCTCCACTTT CASSVSSYNSPLHF
NA NA TRBJ2-3 TRBV12-3/TRBV12-4 TGTGCAAGCAGACTAGGGCCAGATACGAAGTATTTT CASRLGPDTKYF
few TRBD2 TRBJ2-5 TRBV6-1 TGTGCCAGCATCCTGGGGGGGGAGACCCAGTACTTC CASILGGETQYF
few NA TRBJ2-7 TRBV20-1 TGCAGTGCTAGGGGGTTATCCGGGACGAACTACGAGCAGTACTTC CSARGLSGTNYEQYF
NA NA TRBJ2-1 TRBV27 TGTGCCAGCAGTGGAAGGGTTAATGAGCAGTTCTTC CASSGRVNEQFF
NA NA TRBJ1-2 TRBV6-6 TGTGCCAGCACCCCCGTTGAGGGTGGCGGCTACACCTTC CASTPVEGGGYTF
few NA TRBJ2-2 TRBV15 TGTGCCACCAGCAGAGTTGGAGGGATTACCGGGGAGCTGTTTTTT CATSRVGGITGELFF
few NA TRBJ1-1 TRBV5-4 TGTGCCAGCAGCTCCGAGGCGGTCCGGCCAACTGAAGCTTTCTTT CASSSEAVRPTEAFF
NA TRBD1 TRBJ1-5 TRBV4-1 TGCGCCAGCAGCCAAGATAACAGGGGGGGGGAGCCCCAGCATTTT CASSQDNRGGEPQHF
NA NA TRBJ1-3 TRBV6-5 TGTGCCAGCAGTTACTCTCGGACCCATGGAAACACCATATATTTT CASSYSRTHGNTIYF
NA TRBD2 TRBJ2-7 TRBV12-3/TRBV12-4 TGTGCCAGCAGTCCGGGGGGGGTTTTGCAGTACTTC CASSPGGVLQYF
NA NA TRBJ1-5 TRBV19 TGTGCCAGTAGTACCGCTAATAGCAATCAGCCCCAGCATTTT CASSTANSNQPQHF
NA NA TRBJ1-1 TRBV2 TGTGCCAGCAGTGTTGGCAGGGGGAACACTGAAGCTTTCTTT CASSVGRGNTEAFF
many NA TRBJ1-6 TRBV7-9 TGTGCCAGTACCGGGCCACAGAATTCACCCCTCCACTTT CASTGPQNSPLHF
NA NA TRBJ1-2 TRBV2 TGTGCCAGCAACCCGGGAGGGGGAGGACCCTATGGCTACACCTTC CASNPGGGGPYGYTF
many NA TRBJ2-2 TRBV12-3/TRBV12-4 TGTGCCAGCAGGAGGACGGATAACACCGGGGAGCTGTTTTTT CASRRTDNTGELFF
NA TRBD1 TRBJ1-6 TRBV6-6 TGTGCCAGCAGCCCCGACAGGGGTTGGTCACCCCTCCACTTT CASSPDRGWSPLHF
many NA TRBJ2-7 TRBV7-2 TGTGCCAGCAGCTTAGAGCCCTACGAGCAGTACTTC CASSLEPYEQYF
NA NA TRBJ1-1 TRBV4-1 TGCGCCAGCAGCCAAGAAATGACGGACACTGAAGCTTTCTTT CASSQEMTDTEAFF
few NA TRBJ1-5 TRBV5-5 TGTGCCAGCAGCTTGATGGCAGGGTCCCCTCTCAATCAGCCCCAGCATTTT CASSLMAGSPLNQPQHF
NA NA TRBJ2-5 TRBV18 TGTGCCAGCTCACCAGAAGGGGGGATACAAGAGACCCAGTACTTC CASSPEGGIQETQYF
NA NA TRBJ2-1 TRBV7-8 TGTGCCAGCAGCTTCCCCGGGGCACCCTACAATGAGCAGTTCTTC CASSFPGAPYNEQFF
few TRBD1 TRBJ2-5 TRBV7-9 TGTGCCAGCAGCTTAGCGCTGACAGGGGAAGAGACCCAGTACTTC CASSLALTGEETQYF
few TRBD1 TRBJ1-1 TRBV19 TGTGCCAGTAGACCTGACAGGGGACCCAACACTGAAGCTTTCTTT CASRPDRGPNTEAFF
few TRBD1 TRBJ2-2 TRBV19 TGTGCCAGTAGTACCGGGACAGGGGGCAACACCGGGGAGCTGTTTTTT CASSTGTGGNTGELFF
few NA TRBJ1-4 TRBV12-3/TRBV12-4 TGTGCCAGCAGTAGGGACGGATCTAATGAAAAACTGTTTTTT CASSRDGSNEKLFF
NA TRBD2 TRBJ2-1 TRBV24-1 TGTGCCACCAGTGACCCCGGACTAGATAAGGGCAATGAGCAGTTCTTC CATSDPGLDKGNEQFF